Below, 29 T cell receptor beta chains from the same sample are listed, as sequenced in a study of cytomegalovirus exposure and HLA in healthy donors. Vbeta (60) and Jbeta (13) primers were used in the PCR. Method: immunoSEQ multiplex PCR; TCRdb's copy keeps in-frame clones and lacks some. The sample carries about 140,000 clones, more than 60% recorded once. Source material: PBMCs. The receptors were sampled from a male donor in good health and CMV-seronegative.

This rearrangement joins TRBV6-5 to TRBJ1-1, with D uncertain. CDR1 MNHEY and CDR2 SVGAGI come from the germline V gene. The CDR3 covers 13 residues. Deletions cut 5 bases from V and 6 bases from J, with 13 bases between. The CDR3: CASSPRLVAEAFF. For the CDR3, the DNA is TGTGCCAGCAGTCCGAGGCTTGTCGCTGAAGCTTTCTTT.

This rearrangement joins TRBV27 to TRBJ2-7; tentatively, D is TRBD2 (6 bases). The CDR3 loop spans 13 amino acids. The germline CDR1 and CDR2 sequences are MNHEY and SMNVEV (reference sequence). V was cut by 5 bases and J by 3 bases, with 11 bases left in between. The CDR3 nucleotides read TGTGCCAGCAGTCAGGGACTGCTCTACGAGCAGTACTTC. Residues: CASSQGLLYEQYF.

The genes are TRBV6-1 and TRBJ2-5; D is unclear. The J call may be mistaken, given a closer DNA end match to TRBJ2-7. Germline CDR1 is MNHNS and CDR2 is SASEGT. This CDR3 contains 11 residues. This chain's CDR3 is CASNVLYEQYF. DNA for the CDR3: TGTGCCAGCAACGTATTGTACGAGCAGTACTTC.

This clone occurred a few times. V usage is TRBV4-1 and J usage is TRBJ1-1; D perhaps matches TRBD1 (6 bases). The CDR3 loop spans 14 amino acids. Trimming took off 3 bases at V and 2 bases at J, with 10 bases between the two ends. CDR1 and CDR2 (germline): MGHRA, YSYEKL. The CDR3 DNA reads TGCGCCAGCAGCCATGGACAGACTAACACTGAAGCTTTCTTT. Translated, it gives CASSHGQTNTEAFF.

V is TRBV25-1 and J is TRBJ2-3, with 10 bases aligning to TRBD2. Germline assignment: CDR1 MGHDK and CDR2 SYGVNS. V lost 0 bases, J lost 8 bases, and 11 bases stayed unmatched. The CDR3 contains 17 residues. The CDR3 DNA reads TGTGCCAGCAGTGAATATGTAACAGGGCCTAGCGGGGGTACGCAGTATTTT. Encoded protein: CASSEYVTGPSGGTQYF.

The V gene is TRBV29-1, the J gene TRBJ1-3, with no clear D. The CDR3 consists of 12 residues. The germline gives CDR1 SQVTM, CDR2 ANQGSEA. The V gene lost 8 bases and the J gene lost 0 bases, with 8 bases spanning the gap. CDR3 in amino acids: CSIYSSGNTIYF. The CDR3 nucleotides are TGCAGCATTTACTCCTCTGGAAACACCATATATTTT.

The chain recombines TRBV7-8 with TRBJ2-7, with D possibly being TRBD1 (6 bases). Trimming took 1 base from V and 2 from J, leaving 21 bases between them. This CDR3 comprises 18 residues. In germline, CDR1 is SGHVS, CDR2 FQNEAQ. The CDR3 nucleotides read TGTGCCAGCAGCTTAGTGAGGTTGGGACACCTATTAACCTACGAGCAGTACTTC. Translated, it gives CASSLVRLGHLLTYEQYF.

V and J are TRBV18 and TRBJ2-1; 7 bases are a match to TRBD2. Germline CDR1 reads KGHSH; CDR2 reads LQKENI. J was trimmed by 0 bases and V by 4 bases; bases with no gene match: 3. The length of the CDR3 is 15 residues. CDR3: CASSLRGSSYNEQFF. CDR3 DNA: TGTGCCAGCTCACTGCGGGGGAGCTCCTACAATGAGCAGTTCTTC. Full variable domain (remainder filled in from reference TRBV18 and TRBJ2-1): NAGVMQNPRHLVRRRGQEARLRCSPMKGHSHVYWYRQLPEEGLKFMVYLQKENIIDESGMPKERFSAEFPKEGPSILRIQQVVRGDSAAYFCASSLRGSSYNEQFFGPGTRLTVL.

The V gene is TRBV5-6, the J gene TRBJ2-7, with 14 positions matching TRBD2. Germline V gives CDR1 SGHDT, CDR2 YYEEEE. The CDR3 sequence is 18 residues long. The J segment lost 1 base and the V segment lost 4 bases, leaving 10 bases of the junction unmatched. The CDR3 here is CASSQGLAGGGSSYEQYF. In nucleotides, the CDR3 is TGTGCCAGCAGCCAAGGACTAGCGGGAGGAGGGAGTTCCTACGAGCAGTACTTC.

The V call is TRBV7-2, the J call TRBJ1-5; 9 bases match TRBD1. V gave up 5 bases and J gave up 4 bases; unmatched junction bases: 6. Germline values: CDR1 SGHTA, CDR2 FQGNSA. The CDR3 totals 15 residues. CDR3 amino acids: CASSEAGTGNQPQHF. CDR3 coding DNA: TGTGCCAGCAGCGAAGCCGGGACAGGGAATCAGCCCCAGCATTTT.

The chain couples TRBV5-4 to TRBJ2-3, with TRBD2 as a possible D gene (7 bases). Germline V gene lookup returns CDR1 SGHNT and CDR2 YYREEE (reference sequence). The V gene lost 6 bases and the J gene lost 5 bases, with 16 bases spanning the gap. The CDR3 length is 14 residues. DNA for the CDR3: TGTGCCAGCACCGCCGGGGGGCTGCAAGATACGCAGTATTTT. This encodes CASTAGGLQDTQYF.

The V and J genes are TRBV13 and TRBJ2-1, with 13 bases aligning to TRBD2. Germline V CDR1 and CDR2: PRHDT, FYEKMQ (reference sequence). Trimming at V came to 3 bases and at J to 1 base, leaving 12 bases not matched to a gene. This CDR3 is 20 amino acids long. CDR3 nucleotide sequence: TGTGCCAGCAGCTTGTATACCCGGACTAGCGGGAGAAGGTCCTACAATGAGCAGTTCTTC. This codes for CASSLYTRTSGRRSYNEQFF.

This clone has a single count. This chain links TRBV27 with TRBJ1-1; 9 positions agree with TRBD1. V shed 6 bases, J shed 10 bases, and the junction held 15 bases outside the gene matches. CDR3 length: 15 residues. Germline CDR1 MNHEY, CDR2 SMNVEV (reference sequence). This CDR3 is CASRYTGGGNFGAFF. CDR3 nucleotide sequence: TGTGCCAGCAGATATACAGGGGGCGGGAACTTCGGAGCTTTCTTT.

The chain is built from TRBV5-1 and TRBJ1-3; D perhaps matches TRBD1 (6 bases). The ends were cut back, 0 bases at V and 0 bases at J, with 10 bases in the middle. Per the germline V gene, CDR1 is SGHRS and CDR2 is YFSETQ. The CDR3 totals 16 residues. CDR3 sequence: CASSLEGDRSGNTIYF. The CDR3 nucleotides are TGCGCCAGCAGCTTGGAGGGGGACCGCTCTGGAAACACCATATATTTT. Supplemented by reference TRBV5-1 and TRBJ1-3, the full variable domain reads KAGVTQTPRYLIKTRGQQVTLSCSPISGHRSVSWYQQTPGQGLQFLFEYFSETQRNKGNFPGRFSGRQFSNSRSEMNVSTLELGDSALYLCASSLEGDRSGNTIYFGEGSWLTVV.

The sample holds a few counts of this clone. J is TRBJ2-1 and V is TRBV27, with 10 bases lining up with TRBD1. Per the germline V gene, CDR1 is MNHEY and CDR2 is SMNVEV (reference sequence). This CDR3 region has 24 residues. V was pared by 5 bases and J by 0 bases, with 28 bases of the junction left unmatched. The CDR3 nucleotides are TGTGCCAGCAGTCCTCGACTTGTACCCCCGGGACAGGGGTCTCAGGGGGGCTCCTACAATGAGCAGTTCTTC. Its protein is CASSPRLVPPGQGSQGGSYNEQFF.

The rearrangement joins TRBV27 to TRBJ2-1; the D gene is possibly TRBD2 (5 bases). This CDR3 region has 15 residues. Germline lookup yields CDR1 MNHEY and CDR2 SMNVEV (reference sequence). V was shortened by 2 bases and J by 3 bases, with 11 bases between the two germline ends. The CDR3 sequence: CASSLSGRFYNEQFF. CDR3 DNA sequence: TGTGCCAGCAGTTTAAGCGGCCGCTTCTACAATGAGCAGTTCTTC.

The DNA of the CDR3 is TGTGCCAGCAGCTTGGGTACGGGAAATAGCAATCAGCCCCAGCATTTT. This gives the protein CASSLGTGNSNQPQHF. The rearrangement joins TRBV5-6 to TRBJ1-5; D uncertain. V was trimmed by 0 bases and J by 0 bases, leaving 10 bases between them. The length of the CDR3 is 16 residues. The V gene's germline CDR1 is SGHDT and CDR2 YYEEEE.

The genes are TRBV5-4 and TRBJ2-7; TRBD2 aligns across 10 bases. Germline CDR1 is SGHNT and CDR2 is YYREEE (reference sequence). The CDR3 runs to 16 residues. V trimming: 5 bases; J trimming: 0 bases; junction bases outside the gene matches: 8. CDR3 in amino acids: CASRRTGTSDSYEQYF. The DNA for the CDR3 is TGTGCCAGCAGACGAACCGGGACTAGCGACTCCTACGAGCAGTACTTC.

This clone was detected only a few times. CDR3 loop: CASSTSGGAHQPQHF. The CDR3 DNA follows: TGTGCCAGCAGCACCTCCGGGGGAGCCCATCAGCCCCAGCATTTT. This rearrangement joins TRBV9 to TRBJ1-5; D might be TRBD1 (5 bases). This CDR3 contains 15 residues. V was pared by 4 bases and J by 5 bases, with 16 bases between. Per germline, CDR1 SGDLS and CDR2 YYNGEE.

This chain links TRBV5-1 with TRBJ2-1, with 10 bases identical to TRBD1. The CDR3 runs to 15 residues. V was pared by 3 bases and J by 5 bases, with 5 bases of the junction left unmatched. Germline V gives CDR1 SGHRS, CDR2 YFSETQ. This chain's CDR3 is CASSWAGTGDNEQFF. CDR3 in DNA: TGCGCCAGCAGCTGGGCCGGGACAGGGGACAATGAGCAGTTCTTC.

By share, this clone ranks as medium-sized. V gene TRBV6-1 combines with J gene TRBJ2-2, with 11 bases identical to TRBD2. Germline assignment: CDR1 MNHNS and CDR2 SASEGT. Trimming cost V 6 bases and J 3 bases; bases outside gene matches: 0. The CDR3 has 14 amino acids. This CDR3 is CASRLAGDTGELFF. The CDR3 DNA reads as TGTGCCAGCAGACTAGCGGGGGACACCGGGGAGCTGTTTTTT.

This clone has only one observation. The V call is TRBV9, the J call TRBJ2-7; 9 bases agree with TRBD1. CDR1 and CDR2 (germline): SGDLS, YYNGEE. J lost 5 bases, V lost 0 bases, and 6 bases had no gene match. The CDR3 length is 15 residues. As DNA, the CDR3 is TGTGCCAGCAGCGTAGCCGGGACAGGGACAAACGAGCAGTACTTC. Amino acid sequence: CASSVAGTGTNEQYF.

CDR3 sequence (DNA): TGTGCCAGCGGTGAGGGGCGGGGGGGATACAATGAGCAGTTCTTC. Translated: CASGEGRGGYNEQFF. The V gene is TRBV5-6, the J gene TRBJ2-1; 9 bases are shared with TRBD2. V dropped 7 bases and J dropped 4; count of bases not matched to a gene: 9. The CDR3 has 15 residues. CDR1 is SGHDT and CDR2 is YYEEEE in the germline V gene.

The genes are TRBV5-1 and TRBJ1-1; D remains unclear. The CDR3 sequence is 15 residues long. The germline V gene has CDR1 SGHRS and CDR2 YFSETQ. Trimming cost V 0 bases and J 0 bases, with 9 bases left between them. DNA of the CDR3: TGCGCCAGCAGCTTGGCTAGGTTAATGAACACTGAAGCTTTCTTT. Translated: CASSLARLMNTEAFF.

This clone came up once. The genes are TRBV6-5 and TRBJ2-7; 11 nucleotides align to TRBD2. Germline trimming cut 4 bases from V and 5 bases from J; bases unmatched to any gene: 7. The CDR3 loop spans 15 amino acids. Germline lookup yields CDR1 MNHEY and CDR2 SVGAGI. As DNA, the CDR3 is TGTGCCAGCAGTTTACTAGCGGGGGAGGACAACGAGCAGTACTTC. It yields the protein CASSLLAGEDNEQYF.

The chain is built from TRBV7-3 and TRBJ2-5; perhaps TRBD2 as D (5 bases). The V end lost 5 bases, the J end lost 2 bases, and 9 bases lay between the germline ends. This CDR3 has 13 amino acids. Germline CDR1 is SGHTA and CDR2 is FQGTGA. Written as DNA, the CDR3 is TGTGCCAGCAGCGTAGACTATCAAGAGACCCAGTACTTC. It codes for CASSVDYQETQYF.

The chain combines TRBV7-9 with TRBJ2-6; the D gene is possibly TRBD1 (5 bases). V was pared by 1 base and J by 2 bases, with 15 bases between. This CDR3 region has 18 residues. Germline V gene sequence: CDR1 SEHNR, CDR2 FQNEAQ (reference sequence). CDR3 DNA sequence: TGTGCCAGCAGCTTAGGTCTAAGGGGAACCACTGGGGCCAACGTCCTGACTTTC. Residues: CASSLGLRGTTGANVLTF.

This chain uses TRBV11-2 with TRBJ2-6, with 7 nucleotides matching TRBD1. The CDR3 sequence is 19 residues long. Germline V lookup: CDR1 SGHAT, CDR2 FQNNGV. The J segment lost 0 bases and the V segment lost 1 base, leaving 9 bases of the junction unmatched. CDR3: CASSLVPGQHLSGANVLTF. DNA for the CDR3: TGTGCCAGCAGCTTAGTCCCGGGACAGCATCTCTCTGGGGCCAACGTCCTGACTTTC.

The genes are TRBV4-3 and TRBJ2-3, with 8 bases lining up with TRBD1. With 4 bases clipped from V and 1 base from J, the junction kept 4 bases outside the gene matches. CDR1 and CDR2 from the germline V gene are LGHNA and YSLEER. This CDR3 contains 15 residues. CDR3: CASSLGTGRTDTQYF. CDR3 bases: TGCGCCAGCAGCCTAGGGACAGGCCGCACAGATACGCAGTATTTT.